This TCR beta chain is from a study of blood T cell repertoires in COVID-19. Study-level background: COVID-19 samples, acute and convalescent, were from the United States, Italy and Spain.

This CDR3 has 13 residues. Trimming pared 7 bases from V and 3 bases from J, leaving 12 bases between. Profiled with immunoSEQ multiplex PCR; TCRdb holds only in-frame clones, not every one. The sample lists more than 250,000 clones, about 86% seen once, with over 2% in the top ten. The sample was peripheral blood. This rearrangement joins TRBV12-3 or TRBV12-4 to TRBJ1-2; tentative D call: TRBD1 (6 bases). This clonotype was sampled from a woman in her twenties or thirties who had recovered from COVID-19. CDR3 coding DNA: TGTGCCAGCACCTTGGACAGTCACTATGGCTACACCTTC. It codes for CASTLDSHYGYTF.